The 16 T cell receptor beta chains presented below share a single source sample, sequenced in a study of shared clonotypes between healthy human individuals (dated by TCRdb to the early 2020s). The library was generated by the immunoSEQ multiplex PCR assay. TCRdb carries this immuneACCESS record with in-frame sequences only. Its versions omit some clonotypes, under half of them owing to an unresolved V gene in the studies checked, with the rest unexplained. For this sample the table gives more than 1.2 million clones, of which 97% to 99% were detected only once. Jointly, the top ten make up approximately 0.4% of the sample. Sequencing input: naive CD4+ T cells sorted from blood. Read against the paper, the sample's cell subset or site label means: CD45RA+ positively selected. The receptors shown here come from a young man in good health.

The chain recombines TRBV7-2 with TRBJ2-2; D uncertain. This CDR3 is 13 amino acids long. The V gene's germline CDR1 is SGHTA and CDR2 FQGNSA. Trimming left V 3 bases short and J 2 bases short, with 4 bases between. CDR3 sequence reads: CASSFPNTGELFF. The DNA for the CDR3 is TGTGCCAGCAGCTTCCCAAACACCGGGGAGCTGTTTTTT.

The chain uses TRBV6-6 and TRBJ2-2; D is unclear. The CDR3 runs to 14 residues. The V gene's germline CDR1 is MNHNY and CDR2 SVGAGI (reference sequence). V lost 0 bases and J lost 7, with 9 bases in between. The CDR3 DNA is TGTGCCAGCAGTTACTCGAATCGCTTCGGGGAGCTGTTTTTT. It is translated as CASSYSNRFGELFF.

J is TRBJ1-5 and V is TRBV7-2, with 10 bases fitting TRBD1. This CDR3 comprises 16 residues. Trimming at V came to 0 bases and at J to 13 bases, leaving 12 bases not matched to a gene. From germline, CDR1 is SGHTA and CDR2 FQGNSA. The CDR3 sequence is CASSLAQGTGASPQHF. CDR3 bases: TGTGCCAGCAGCTTAGCGCAGGGGACAGGGGCCTCGCCTCAGCATTTT.

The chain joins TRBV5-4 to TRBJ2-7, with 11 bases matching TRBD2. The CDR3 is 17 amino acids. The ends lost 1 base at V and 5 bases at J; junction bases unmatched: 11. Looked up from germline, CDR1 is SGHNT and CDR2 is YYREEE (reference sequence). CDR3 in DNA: TGTGCCAGCAGCTTGAAAACTAGCGGGAGCCGGGCCCACGAGCAGTACTTC. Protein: CASSLKTSGSRAHEQYF.

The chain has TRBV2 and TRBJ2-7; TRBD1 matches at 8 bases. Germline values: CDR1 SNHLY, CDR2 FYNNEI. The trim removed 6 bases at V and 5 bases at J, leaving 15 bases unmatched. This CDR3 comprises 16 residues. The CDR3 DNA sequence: TGTGCCAGCAGACAATACCTGGACAGGGTTCTGGACGAGCAGTACTTC. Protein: CASRQYLDRVLDEQYF.

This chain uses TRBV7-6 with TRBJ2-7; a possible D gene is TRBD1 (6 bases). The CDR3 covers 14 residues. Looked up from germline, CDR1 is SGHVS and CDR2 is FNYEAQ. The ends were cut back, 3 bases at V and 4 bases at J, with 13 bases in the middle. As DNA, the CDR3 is TGTGCCAGCAGCTTGGGTCCCAGGGGTTACGAGCAGTACTTC. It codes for CASSLGPRGYEQYF.

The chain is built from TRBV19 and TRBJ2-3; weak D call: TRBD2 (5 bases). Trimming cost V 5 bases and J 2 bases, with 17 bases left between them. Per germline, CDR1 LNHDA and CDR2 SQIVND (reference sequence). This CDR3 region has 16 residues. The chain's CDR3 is CASSPSEGAFTDTQYF. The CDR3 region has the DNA TGTGCCAGTAGTCCGAGTGAGGGAGCCTTCACAGATACGCAGTATTTT.

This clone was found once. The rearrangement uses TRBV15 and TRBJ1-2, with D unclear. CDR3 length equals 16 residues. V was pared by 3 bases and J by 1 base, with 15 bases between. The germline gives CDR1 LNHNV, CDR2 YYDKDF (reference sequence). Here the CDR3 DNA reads TGTGCCACCAGCAGGGGAATAATATCGGGTAACTATGGCTACACCTTC. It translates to CATSRGIISGNYGYTF.

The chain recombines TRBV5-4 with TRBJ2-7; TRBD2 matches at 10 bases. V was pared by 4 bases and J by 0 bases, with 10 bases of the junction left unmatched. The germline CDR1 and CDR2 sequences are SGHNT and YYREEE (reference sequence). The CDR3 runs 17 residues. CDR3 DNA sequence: TGTGCCAGCAGCCGAGGTAGGACTAGCGGAAACTCCTACGAGCAGTACTTC. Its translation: CASSRGRTSGNSYEQYF.

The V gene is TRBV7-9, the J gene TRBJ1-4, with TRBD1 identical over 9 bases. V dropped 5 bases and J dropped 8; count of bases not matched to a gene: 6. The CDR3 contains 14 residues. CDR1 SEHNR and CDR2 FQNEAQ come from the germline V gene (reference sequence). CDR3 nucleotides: TGTGCCAGCAGCCCTGGACAGGGGTTAGAAAAACTGTTTTTT. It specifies CASSPGQGLEKLFF.

The CDR3 sequence: CATSQGPSSYNEQFF. The CDR3 DNA follows: TGTGCCACCAGCCAGGGTCCTAGCTCCTACAATGAGCAGTTCTTC. The rearrangement links TRBV15 to TRBJ2-1, with D possibly being TRBD1 (5 bases). V was shortened by 5 bases and J by 0 bases, with 11 bases between the two germline ends. CDR3 length equals 15 residues. Germline V gene sequence: CDR1 LNHNV, CDR2 YYDKDF (reference sequence). The full variable domain, in which reference TRBV15 and TRBJ2-1 provide the parts outside the CDR3, is DAMVIQNPRYQVTQFGKPVTLSCSQTLNHNVMYWYQQKSSQAPKLLFHYYDKDFNNEADTPDNFQSRRPNTSFCFLDIRSPGLGDTAMYLCATSQGPSSYNEQFFGPGTRLTVL.

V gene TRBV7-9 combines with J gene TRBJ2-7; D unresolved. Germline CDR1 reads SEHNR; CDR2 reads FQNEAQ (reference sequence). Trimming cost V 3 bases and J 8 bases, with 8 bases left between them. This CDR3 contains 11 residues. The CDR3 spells CASSFTTKQYF. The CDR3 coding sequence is TGTGCCAGCAGCTTTACTACGAAGCAGTACTTC.

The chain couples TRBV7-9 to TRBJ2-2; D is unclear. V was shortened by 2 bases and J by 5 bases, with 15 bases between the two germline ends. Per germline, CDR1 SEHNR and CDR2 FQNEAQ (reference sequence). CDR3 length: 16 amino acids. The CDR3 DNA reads TGTGCCAGCAGCTTAAATAGGGTGGGCGCGACCGGGGAGCTGTTTTTT. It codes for CASSLNRVGATGELFF.

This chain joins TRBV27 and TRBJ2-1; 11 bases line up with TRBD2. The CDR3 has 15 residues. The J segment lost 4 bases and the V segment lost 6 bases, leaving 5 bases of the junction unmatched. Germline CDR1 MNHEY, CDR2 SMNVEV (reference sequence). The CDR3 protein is CASRRTSGPYNEQFF. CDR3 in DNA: TGTGCCAGCAGACGGACTAGCGGGCCGTACAATGAGCAGTTCTTC.

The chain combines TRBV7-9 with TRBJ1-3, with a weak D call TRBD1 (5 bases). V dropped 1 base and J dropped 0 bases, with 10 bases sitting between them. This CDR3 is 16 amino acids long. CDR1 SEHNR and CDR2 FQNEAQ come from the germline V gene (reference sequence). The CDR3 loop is CASSLGGANSGNTIYF. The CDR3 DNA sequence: TGTGCCAGCAGCTTAGGTGGGGCCAACTCTGGAAACACCATATATTTT.

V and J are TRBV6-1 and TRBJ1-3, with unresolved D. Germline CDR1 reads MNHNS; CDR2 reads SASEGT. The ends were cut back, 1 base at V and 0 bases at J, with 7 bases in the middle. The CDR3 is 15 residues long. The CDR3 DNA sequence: TGTGCCAGCAGTGAAGTCGGGAGCTCTGGAAACACCATATATTTT. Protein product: CASSEVGSSGNTIYF.